The 22 T cell receptor beta chains in this list originate from one sample, sequenced in a study of T-cell reconstitution after alpha-beta-depleted transplantation in children. Unique molecular identifiers were incorporated when the TCRbeta library was constructed. TCRdb fed the PCR reads into MiXCR, producing one record per CDR3 protein. The data contain approximately 27,000 distinct CDR3 sequences, 18% of them singletons. Sequenced material: PBMCs, mostly from graft donor cells, taken 60 days after TCRalphabeta/CD19-depleted stem cell transplant. These receptors were collected from a male patient between 2 and 10 years old who had a stem cell transplant for acute lymphoblastic leukemia, so the T cells may come from the graft donor.

This clonotype was counted only a few times. The genes are TRBV20-1 and TRBJ2-7; TRBD1 aligns across 10 bases. There are 15 residues in the CDR3. After removal of 0 bases from V and 0 bases from J, the junction contained 2 bases not matched to a gene. Per the germline V gene, CDR1 is DFQATT and CDR2 is SNEGSKA (reference sequence). The CDR3 bases are TGCAGTGCTAGAGACCGGACAGGGGGCTCCTACGAGCAGTACTTC. It specifies CSARDRTGGSYEQYF.

The table lists this clonotype with a few counts. The chain couples TRBV20-1 to TRBJ1-2; TRBD1 agrees at 9 bases. The germline CDR1 and CDR2 sequences are DFQATT and SNEGSKA (reference sequence). The length of the CDR3 is 12 residues. With V trimmed by 3 bases and J by 10 bases, 6 bases remained unmatched. The CDR3 nucleotides are TGCAGTGCTAGTACAGGGGGCGTGTACTACACCTTC. Protein product: CSASTGGVYYTF.

This clonotype was recorded many times. The chain links TRBV12-3 or TRBV12-4 to TRBJ2-1; D is ambiguous. The V gene lost 6 bases and the J gene lost 8 bases, with 20 bases spanning the gap. This CDR3 has 15 residues. CDR3 sequence reads: CASSGSARPVHEQFF. As DNA, the CDR3 is TGTGCCAGCAGCGGTTCTGCGAGGCCTGTTCATGAGCAGTTCTTC.

The CDR3 coding sequence is TGCAGCGTTGCCCATTCCTACGAGCAGTACTTC. Translated, it gives CSVAHSYEQYF. The V gene is TRBV29-1, the J gene TRBJ2-7, with no clear D. The CDR3 sequence is 11 residues long. CDR1 is SQVTM, CDR2 ANQGSEA, per germline. Trimming took off 4 bases at V and 1 base at J, with 5 bases between the two ends.

V gene TRBV4-3 combines with J gene TRBJ1-3; D ambiguous. Trimming removed 0 bases at V and 2 bases at J, with 11 bases between. The CDR3 is made up of 16 amino acids. Germline V gene lookup returns CDR1 LGHNA and CDR2 YSLEER. This chain's CDR3 is CASSQEFRQAGNTIYF. The DNA of the CDR3 is TGCGCCAGCAGCCAAGAATTTCGGCAGGCTGGAAACACCATATATTTT.

This clonotype appeared many times. The chain recombines TRBV4-3 with TRBJ2-2, with D possibly matching TRBD1 (5 bases). Germline V gene lookup returns CDR1 LGHNA and CDR2 YSLEER. The CDR3 runs to 14 residues. The ends were cut back, 5 bases at V and 1 base at J, with 8 bases in the middle. Here the CDR3 reads CASSSRENTGELFF. The CDR3 DNA reads TGCGCCAGCAGCTCCAGGGAGAACACCGGGGAGCTGTTTTTT.

The DNA for the CDR3 is TGTGCCAGCAGTTACACCCGACAGCAGGGGACCCAGTACTTC. Translating it yields CASSYTRQQGTQYF. The J gene is TRBJ2-5, the V gene TRBV6-2 or TRBV6-3; possibly TRBD1 for D (5 bases). The CDR3 loop spans 14 amino acids. The ends were cut back, 2 bases at V and 7 bases at J, with 14 bases in the middle. Germline assignment: CDR1 MNHEY and CDR2 SVGEGT.

The chain employs TRBV15 and TRBJ1-2; no definite D call. Trimming removed 1 base at V and 1 base at J, with 10 bases between. The CDR3 spans 15 residues. Germline CDR1 reads LNHNV; CDR2 reads YYDKDF (reference sequence). CDR3 sequence: CATSRGEAFNYGYTF. For the CDR3, the DNA is TGTGCCACCAGCAGAGGGGAAGCTTTTAACTATGGCTACACCTTC. Full variable domain (remainder filled in from reference TRBV15 and TRBJ1-2): DAMVIQNPRYQVTQFGKPVTLSCSQTLNHNVMYWYQQKSSQAPKLLFHYYDKDFNNEADTPDNFQSRRPNTSFCFLDIRSPGLGDTAMYLCATSRGEAFNYGYTFGSGTRLTVV.

The rearrangement links TRBV20-1 to TRBJ1-4; TRBD1 matches 11 bases. CDR3 length: 14 amino acids. Losses at the gene ends were 6 bases for V and 7 bases for J; bases not matched to a gene: 7. CDR1 and CDR2 from the germline V gene are DFQATT and SNEGSKA (reference sequence). The CDR3 bases are TGCAGTGCGATCACCGGGACAGGGGGTGAAAAACTGTTTTTT. Translating gives CSAITGTGGEKLFF.

The chain combines TRBV20-1 with TRBJ2-2, with 8 bases that match TRBD2. This CDR3 is 14 amino acids long. The V segment lost 7 bases and the J segment 5 bases; nucleotides outside the gene matches: 9. From germline, CDR1 is DFQATT and CDR2 SNEGSKA (reference sequence). This CDR3 is CSGRRGGQTGELFF. The CDR3, as DNA: TGCAGTGGCAGACGGGGGGGCCAAACCGGGGAGCTGTTTTTT.

The chain has TRBV20-1 and TRBJ1-5; 9 bases agree with TRBD1. J was trimmed by 5 bases and V by 6 bases; bases with no gene match: 11. CDR3 length: 15 residues. Germline assignment: CDR1 DFQATT and CDR2 SNEGSKA (reference sequence). CDR3 residues: CSAGRPGTGYQPQHF. In DNA, the CDR3 is TGCAGTGCAGGCCGACCCGGGACAGGGTATCAGCCCCAGCATTTT.

This clonotype was counted ten times or more. The rearrangement links TRBV5-1 to TRBJ1-5, with D unresolved. Deletions cut 0 bases from V and 4 bases from J, with 5 bases between. The CDR3 extends over 13 amino acids. The germline V gene has CDR1 SGHRS and CDR2 YFSETQ. As DNA, the CDR3 is TGCGCCAGCAGCTTGGGTCGAAATCAGCCCCAGCATTTT. Translation gives CASSLGRNQPQHF.

In the case of this clonotype: A much larger clone lies one base from this, so it may be a read error. The chain recombines TRBV6-5 with TRBJ1-3; D might be TRBD1 (6 bases). CDR3 length equals 15 residues. Germline lookup yields CDR1 MNHEY and CDR2 SVGAGI. CDR3 in DNA: TGTGCCGGCAGTTACTCGGGACACTCTGGAAACACCATATATTTT. This translates into CAGSYSGHSGNTIYF.

As DNA, the CDR3 is TGCAGTGGGGCAAGGGGGGGGTACGAGCAGTACTTC. Amino acids: CSGARGGYEQYF. This chain joins TRBV20-1 and TRBJ2-7; a possible D gene is TRBD2 (7 bases). V shed 7 bases and J shed 4 bases, with 14 bases lying between them. CDR1 is DFQATT and CDR2 is SNEGSKA in the germline V gene (reference sequence). The length of the CDR3 is 12 residues.

The table lists this clonotype with many counts. This chain links TRBV4-3 with TRBJ2-7; D might be TRBD2 (5 bases). In germline, CDR1 is LGHNA, CDR2 YSLEER. This CDR3 contains 15 residues. Trimming removed 0 bases from V and 6 bases from J, with 15 bases in between. The CDR3 DNA reads as TGCGCCAGCAGCCAAGAGAAGATCATCGGGGTCGAGCAGTACTTC. Protein sequence: CASSQEKIIGVEQYF.

This clonotype occurred many times. This rearrangement joins TRBV12-3 or TRBV12-4 to TRBJ2-5, with a weak D call TRBD1 (5 bases). This CDR3 contains 14 residues. Trimming left V 2 bases short and J 6 bases short, with 13 bases between. The CDR3 DNA sequence: TGTGCCAGCAGTTTATCGGGCACAGGCCAGACCCAGTACTTC. It encodes CASSLSGTGQTQYF.

This clonotype was seen a few times. The chain combines TRBV11-2 with TRBJ2-7, with D possibly being TRBD2 (6 bases). The germline V gene encodes CDR1 SGHAT and CDR2 FQNNGV. The CDR3 is 17 amino acids. The germline V and J ends were trimmed by 1 base and 0 bases, with 16 bases remaining between them. The CDR3 protein is CASSLGEDLFSSYEQYF. CDR3 nucleotides: TGTGCCAGCAGCTTAGGGGAGGACCTCTTCAGCTCCTACGAGCAGTACTTC.

There are a few counts of this clonotype. The genes are TRBV5-1 and TRBJ2-5; tentatively, D is TRBD1 or TRBD2 (5 bases each). V was cut by 1 base and J by 2 bases, with 12 bases left in between. Germline V lookup: CDR1 SGHRS, CDR2 YFSETQ. The CDR3 is made up of 15 amino acids. CDR3 in DNA: TGCGCCAGCAGCTTGTTGAGGGGCCTTCAAGAGACCCAGTACTTC. The encoded protein is CASSLLRGLQETQYF.

V is TRBV11-2 and J is TRBJ2-7, with D possibly TRBD1 on 6 matching bases. The CDR3 is 17 amino acids. Trimming removed 1 base at V and 9 bases at J, with 25 bases between. CDR1 is SGHAT, CDR2 FQNNGV, per germline. The CDR3 sequence is CASSLVEEDRRRTGQYF. The CDR3 DNA is TGTGCCAGCAGCTTAGTTGAGGAAGACAGGCGGCGAACCGGGCAGTACTTC.

The sample holds a few counts of this clonotype. The V gene is TRBV5-1, the J gene TRBJ1-1; 8 nucleotides match TRBD1. The CDR3 consists of 13 residues. Trimming at V came to 4 bases and at J to 8 bases, leaving 7 bases not matched to a gene. Germline CDR1 is SGHRS and CDR2 is YFSETQ. CDR3 sequence (DNA): TGCGCCAGCAGCGAGGACAGGGTCGGCGAAGCTTTCTTT. Translating gives CASSEDRVGEAFF.

The sample holds a few counts of this clonotype. The gene calls are TRBV6-2 or TRBV6-3 and TRBJ1-2, with TRBD1 identical over 8 bases. The CDR3 covers 14 residues. Trimming took 5 bases from V and 2 from J; bases not matched to a gene: 4. Germline CDR1 is MNHEY and CDR2 is SVGEGT. The CDR3 DNA sequence: TGTGCCAGCAGTAGCAGGGGGCTGAACTATGGCTACACCTTC. Amino acids: CASSSRGLNYGYTF.

A few counts support this clonotype. CDR3 nucleotide sequence: TGCGCCAGCAGCTTGCAAGGGAGCTCCTATAATTCACCCCTCCACTTT. It specifies CASSLQGSSYNSPLHF. The chain carries TRBV5-1 and TRBJ1-6; D unclear. Germline V gene sequence: CDR1 SGHRS, CDR2 YFSETQ. This CDR3 is 16 amino acids long. Between the trimmed V and J ends, which lost 1 base and 0 bases, there was a span of 8 bases.